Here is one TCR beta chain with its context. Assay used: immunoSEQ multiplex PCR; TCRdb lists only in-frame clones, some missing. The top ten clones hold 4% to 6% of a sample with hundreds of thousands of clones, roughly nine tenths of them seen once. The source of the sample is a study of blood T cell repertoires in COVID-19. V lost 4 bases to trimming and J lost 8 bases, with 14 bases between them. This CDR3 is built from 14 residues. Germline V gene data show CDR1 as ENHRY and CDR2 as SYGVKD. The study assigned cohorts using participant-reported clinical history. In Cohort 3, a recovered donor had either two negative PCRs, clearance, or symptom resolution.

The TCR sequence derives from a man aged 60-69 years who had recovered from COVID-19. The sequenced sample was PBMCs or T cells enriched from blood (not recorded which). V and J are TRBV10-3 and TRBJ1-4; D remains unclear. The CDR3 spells CAISAAGSDEKLFF. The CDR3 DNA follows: TGTGCCATCAGTGCCGCGGGGAGTGACGAAAAACTGTTTTTT.